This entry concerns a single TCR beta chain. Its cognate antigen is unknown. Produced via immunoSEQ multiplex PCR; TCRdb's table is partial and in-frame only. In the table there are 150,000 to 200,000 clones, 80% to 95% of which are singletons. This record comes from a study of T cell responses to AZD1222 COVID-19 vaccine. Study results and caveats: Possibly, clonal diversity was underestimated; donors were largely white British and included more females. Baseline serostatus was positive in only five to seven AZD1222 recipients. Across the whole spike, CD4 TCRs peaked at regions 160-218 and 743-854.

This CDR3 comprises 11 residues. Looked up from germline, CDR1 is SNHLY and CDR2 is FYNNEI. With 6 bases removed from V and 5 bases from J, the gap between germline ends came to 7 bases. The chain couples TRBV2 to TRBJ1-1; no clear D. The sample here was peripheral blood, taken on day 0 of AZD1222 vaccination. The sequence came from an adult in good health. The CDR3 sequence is CASSQQTEAFF. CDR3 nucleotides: TGTGCCAGCAGCCAACAAACTGAAGCTTTCTTT.